This entry features one T cell receptor (beta chain) sequence. Per the authors' pipeline: It was from reference gene primer amplification that nucleated cell counts were estimated. TCRdb's table, derived via immunoSEQ multiplex PCR, lists solely in-frame clones and lacks some. The V and J calls and clone size were taken over from that table, and D and trimming were inferred from the DNA. This table has 120,000 or so clones, roughly 80% appearing once. The data belong to a study of blood T cell repertoires in COVID-19. Across the whole study: PBMCs, B-cell-depleted T cells, or T cells provided the cDNA or gDNA that made up the material.

The V gene's germline CDR1 is MGHRA and CDR2 YSYEKL. CDR3 length equals 18 residues. The V and J ends lost 4 bases and 0 bases, in that order; junction bases with no gene match: 14. J is TRBJ1-1 and V is TRBV4-1, with TRBD1 matching over 7 bases. This sequence was found in a man between 65 and 85 years old with acute or convalescent COVID-19. Material: peripheral blood. CDR3 protein: CASSLEEGQYFMNTEAFF. DNA for the CDR3: TGCGCCAGCAGCCTCGAAGAGGGACAGTACTTCATGAACACTGAAGCTTTCTTT.